The entry below gives a single T cell receptor (beta chain) sequence along with its context. Its antigen is as yet unknown. This entry comes from a study of immune cell composition in non-small cell lung cancer. Study-level findings and limits: Squamous lung tumours showed higher top 10 clone scores and clonality than adenocarcinomas.

V was shortened by 1 base and J by 5 bases, with 21 bases between the two germline ends. CDR3 length: 17 residues. Germline CDR1 reads SGHNT; CDR2 reads YYREEE (reference sequence). The table came from immunoSEQ multiplex PCR; TCRdb's copy has only in-frame clones and leaves some out. Among more than 2,500 clones listed, roughly 70% were seen once. The source of this sequence is a human donor with non-small cell lung cancer. V gene TRBV5-4 combines with J gene TRBJ2-5, with D tentatively TRBD2 (8 bases). Sequenced sample: lung tumor tissue. The CDR3 spells CASSLRRGQGTRETQYF. CDR3 in DNA: TGTGCCAGCAGCTTGCGGAGGGGGCAGGGGACTAGGGAGACCCAGTACTTC.